Listed here are 8 T cell receptor beta chains from one sample, sequenced in a study of response to subunit inactivated influenza vaccine. One entry per CDR3 protein, called by TCRdb with MiXCR from the RT-PCR reads. The sample records some 500,000 distinct CDR3 sequences, around 25% being singletons. The sequences come from CD4+ T cells sorted from PBMCs, collected 4 to 6 days after vaccination. Receptors originate from a man aged 45-60 years who received an inactivated influenza vaccine.

Only one count was recorded for this clonotype. This chain connects TRBV4-3 to TRBJ2-1; tentatively, D is TRBD2 (5 bases). V shed 3 bases and J shed 2 bases, with 11 bases lying between them. The CDR3 sequence is 15 residues long. The germline V gene encodes CDR1 LGHNA and CDR2 YSLEER. The CDR3 loop is CASSQQLDPYNEQFF. The CDR3 nucleotides read TGCGCCAGCAGCCAGCAACTAGACCCCTACAATGAGCAGTTCTTC.

The V call is TRBV6-4, the J call TRBJ2-7; TRBD2 agrees at 9 bases. The length of the CDR3 is 16 residues. Trimming at V came to 9 bases and at J to 0 bases, leaving 12 bases not matched to a gene. In germline, CDR1 is MRHNA, CDR2 SNTAGT. The CDR3, as DNA: TGTGCCAGAGGAACCTTAGCGGGGGCTAGCTCCTACGAGCAGTACTTC. It codes for CARGTLAGASSYEQYF.

This chain links TRBV6-1 with TRBJ2-2, with 12 bases that match TRBD2. The CDR3 is made up of 16 amino acids. Germline loops: CDR1 MNHNS, CDR2 SASEGT. The trim removed 7 bases at V and 5 bases at J, leaving 8 bases unmatched. The CDR3 loop reads CASTLRLAGATGELFF. The CDR3 DNA follows: TGTGCCAGCACCCTCCGACTAGCGGGAGCAACCGGGGAGCTGTTTTTT.

This rearrangement joins TRBV12-3 or TRBV12-4 to TRBJ1-2, with D uncertain. The CDR3 length is 12 residues. The V and J ends lost 6 bases and 8 bases respectively, with 13 bases between them. CDR3 nucleotide sequence: TGTGCCAGCAGGAGGGAGAGGGAGGGCTACACCTTC. This sequence encodes CASRREREGYTF.

This clonotype was observed at least ten times. The chain is built from TRBV5-1 and TRBJ2-7; tentatively, D is TRBD2 (6 bases). V was cut by 3 bases and J by 9 bases, with 19 bases left in between. The CDR3 is 14 residues long. From germline, CDR1 is SGHRS and CDR2 YFSETQ. CDR3 sequence: CASSSTSSAPVQYF. In DNA form, the CDR3 reads TGCGCCAGCAGCTCGACTAGTAGTGCCCCAGTGCAGTACTTC.

The CDR3 spells CASSYSKGSGSQPQHF. The CDR3 DNA reads TGTGCCAGCAGTTACTCGAAGGGCTCGGGGAGTCAGCCCCAGCATTTT. V and J are TRBV6-5 and TRBJ1-5; D gene uncertain. With 0 bases removed from V and 6 bases from J, the gap between germline ends came to 15 bases. Germline-derived CDR1 and CDR2 are MNHEY and SVGAGI. CDR3 size: 16 residues.

This chain connects TRBV2 to TRBJ1-5; 7 bases line up with TRBD1. This CDR3 contains 16 residues. Unmatched junction bases numbered 9, after V lost 6 bases and J lost 1 base. Germline values: CDR1 SNHLY, CDR2 FYNNEI. In nucleotides, the CDR3 is TGTGCCAGCAGGGGGATGGGGACAGCGAGCAATCAGCCCCAGCATTTT. This gives the protein CASRGMGTASNQPQHF.

This clonotype was seen repeatedly, ten times or more. The rearrangement uses TRBV29-1 and TRBJ2-7; 8 bases align to TRBD1. The CDR3 length is 14 residues. With V trimmed by 1 base and J by 2 bases, 4 bases remained unmatched. In germline, CDR1 is SQVTM, CDR2 ANQGSEA. The CDR3 nucleotides read TGCAGCGTTGAAGGAGCGACAGGGGCCTACGAGCAGTACTTC. It encodes CSVEGATGAYEQYF.